This T cell receptor (beta chain) emerged from a study of blood T cell repertoires in COVID-19. The method was immunoSEQ multiplex PCR; TCRdb's version includes in-frame clones alone and lacks a portion of them. Here the sample spans around 250,000 clones, approximately 88% being singletons. The TCR sequence derives from a woman between 35 and 50 years old who had recovered from COVID-19. The sequencing sample was made of peripheral blood.

The CDR3 sequence: CASSLLGGSLNTEAFF. In DNA, the CDR3 is TGTGCCAGCAGCTTATTGGGGGGAAGCCTGAACACTGAAGCTTTCTTT. This chain uses TRBV7-3 with TRBJ1-1, with a tentative D call TRBD1 (5 bases). CDR1 and CDR2 from the germline V gene are SGHTA and FQGTGA. Trimming removed 2 bases from V and 0 bases from J, with 13 bases in between. The CDR3 contains 16 residues.